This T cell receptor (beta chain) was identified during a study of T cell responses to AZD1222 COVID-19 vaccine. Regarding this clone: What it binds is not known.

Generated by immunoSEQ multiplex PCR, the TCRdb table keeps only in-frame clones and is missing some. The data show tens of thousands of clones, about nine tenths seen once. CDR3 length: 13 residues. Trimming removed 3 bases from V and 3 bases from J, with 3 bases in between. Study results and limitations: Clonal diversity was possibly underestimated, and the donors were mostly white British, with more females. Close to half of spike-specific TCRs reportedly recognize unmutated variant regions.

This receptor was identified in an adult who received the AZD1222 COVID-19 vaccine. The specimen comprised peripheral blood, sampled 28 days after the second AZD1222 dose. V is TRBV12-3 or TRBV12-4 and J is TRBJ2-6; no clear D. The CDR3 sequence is CASSFDGANVLTF. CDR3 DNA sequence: TGTGCCAGCAGTTTCGATGGGGCCAACGTCCTGACTTTC.